This T cell receptor (beta chain) was identified during a study of long-term antiretroviral therapy in people with HIV. The assay, immunoSEQ v3.0, was run at survey level. This table comes from immunoSEQ multiplex PCR, and its TCRdb copy is limited to in-frame clones, with some not included. The data contain about 24,000 clones, over 80% of them singletons. Per germline, CDR1 MNHEY and CDR2 SVGAGI. The CDR3 consists of 16 residues. V was pared by 4 bases and J by 5 bases, with 15 bases between. This receptor was identified in a man aged 45-65 years with HIV. The chain joins TRBV6-5 to TRBJ1-6; tentatively, D is TRBD1 (5 bases). The sequences come from unsorted PBMCs, collected 1.8 years before starting antiretroviral therapy. The CDR3 reads CASSLNSGHDNSPLHF. CDR3 bases: TGTGCCAGCAGTTTAAATTCAGGGCACGATAATTCACCCCTCCACTTT.